The 19 T cell receptor beta chains given below trace back to one sample, sequenced in a study of T cells in women clearing cervical HPV infection (dated by TCRdb to the late 2010s). Receptors were amplified or captured by the immunoSEQ multiplex PCR assay. In TCRdb, the immuneACCESS table is reduced to in-frame sequences with V and J assigned. These tables do not hold every clone; where another copy was compared, an unresolved V gene accounts for under half, and the others remain unexplained. This sample's table carries 25,000 to 30,000 clones. Of the sample, approximately 12% falls within the top ten clones. Input material: blood buffy coat. The receptors here all came from a woman between 18 and 70 years old with a cervical HPV16 infection that either progressed to CIN3+ or cleared (not recorded which).

As concerns this clone: The sequenced fragment ends 3 residues before the CDR3 boundary, so the rest is inferred from the germline J gene. The rearrangement links TRBV11-1 to TRBJ2-2; maybe TRBD2 (6 bases). V was pared by 5 bases and J by 3 bases, with 13 bases between. CDR3 length: 15 amino acids. Germline V gene lookup returns CDR1 SGHAT and CDR2 FQDESV (reference sequence). The covered CDR3 bases are TGTGCCAGCAGCCCCGGGACTGGGGACACCGGGGAG. This encodes CASSPGTGDTGE. The entire CDR3 protein reads CASSPGTGDTGELFF.

To note about this clone: The observed sequence ends 3 residues before the CDR3 terminus, with the missing tail filled in from the germline J gene. The chain joins TRBV20-1 to TRBJ2-3, with 16 bases matching TRBD2. The CDR3 runs 17 residues. V shed 6 bases and J 4 bases; nucleotides not matched to a gene: 10. CDR1 and CDR2 from the germline V gene are DFQATT and SNEGSKA (reference sequence). CDR3 residues: CSAVPGLAGGPADTQYF. The sequenced part of the CDR3 DNA is TGCAGTGCCGTCCCGGGACTAGCGGGAGGGCCCGCAGATACG.

Note on this clone: With the read ending 3 residues before the CDR3 end, the germline J gene is used to fill in that end. The V and J genes are TRBV18 and TRBJ2-2, with TRBD1 as a possible D gene (5 bases). From germline, CDR1 is KGHSH and CDR2 LQKENI. The CDR3 has 14 residues. The CDR3 loop is CASLNRSGANVLFF. Incomplete CDR3 DNA: TGTGCCAGCTTAAACCGCTCTGGGGCCAACGTG.

With respect to this clone: The read terminates 3 residues ahead of where the CDR3 ends, so the germline J gene completes it. This chain links TRBV7-3 with TRBJ1-1; possible D gene TRBD1, 6 bases. The CDR3 extends over 14 amino acids. From germline, CDR1 is SGHTA and CDR2 FQGTGA. The germline V and J ends were trimmed by 0 bases and 6 bases, with 11 bases remaining between them. The sequenced CDR3 bases are TGTGCCAGCAGCTTAACGGGGGCTTCGGCTGAA. This gives the protein CASSLTGASAE. The CDR3 in its entirety is CASSLTGASAEAFF.

Details on this clone: The read ends 3 residues shy of where the CDR3 ends; the end is completed using the germline J gene. The rearrangement uses TRBV2 and TRBJ1-1, with D perhaps matching TRBD1 (5 bases). The CDR3 is 15 amino acids. Germline-derived CDR1 and CDR2 are SNHLY and FYNNEI. Trimming stripped 4 bases from V and 6 bases from J, with 18 bases between. This CDR3 is CASSGEHIGTAEAFF. Partial CDR3 DNA: TGTGCCAGCAGTGGGGAGCATATCGGGACTGCTGAA.

In regard to this clone: The read ends 3 residues early relative to the CDR3; the germline J gene fills the gap. This chain joins TRBV7-2 and TRBJ2-3; D is possibly TRBD2 (7 bases). Germline CDR1 is SGHTA and CDR2 is FQGNSA. CDR3 size: 15 residues. Partial CDR3 DNA: TGTGCCAGCAACCTCCCTCTAGGGGGGGTGGAGACG. Protein product: CASNLPLGGVET. The complete CDR3 sequence is CASNLPLGGVETQYF.

In the case of this clone: The read falls 3 residues short of the CDR3 end, and the missing part is taken from the germline J gene. The J gene is TRBJ2-3, the V gene TRBV6-1; 10 nucleotides line up with TRBD2. With 3 bases clipped from V and 6 bases from J, the junction kept 6 bases outside the gene matches. CDR1 is MNHNS, CDR2 SASEGT, per germline. This CDR3 is 15 amino acids long. Incomplete CDR3 DNA: TGTGCCAGCAGTGAGGAGCTAGCGGGAGCGGATACG. Protein product: CASSEELAGADT. The CDR3 reads in full as CASSEELAGADTQYF.

As to this clone: From the germline J gene comes the end of the CDR3, since the read stops 3 residues before it. This sequence joins TRBV2 and TRBJ2-7; 9 bases align to TRBD2. Losses at the gene ends were 4 bases for V and 1 base for J; bases not matched to a gene: 14. The CDR3 contains 18 residues. Germline V CDR1 and CDR2: SNHLY, FYNNEI. CDR3 in amino acids: CASSGGDSGRVGSYEQYF. CDR3 DNA, as far as it was read: TGTGCCAGCAGTGGGGGTGATAGCGGGAGAGTAGGGTCCTACGAG.

In regard to this clone: The read terminates 3 residues before the CDR3 end, so the remaining end is supplied by the germline J gene. The chain uses TRBV19 and TRBJ2-7; 8 positions agree with TRBD1. Germline CDR1 LNHDA, CDR2 SQIVND (reference sequence). The CDR3 totals 14 residues. V lost 2 bases, J lost 3 bases, and 3 bases stayed unmatched. The part of the CDR3 DNA that was read is TGTGCCAGTAGTATACAGGGGGCGGACTACGAG. This gives the protein CASSIQGADYE. The complete CDR3 protein is CASSIQGADYEQYF.

Note on this clone: The sequence runs out 3 residues before the end of the CDR3; the remainder is reconstructed from the germline J gene. The V call is TRBV6-2 or TRBV6-3, the J call TRBJ1-5; no clear D gene. The CDR3 spans 14 residues. The germline CDR1 and CDR2 sequences are MNHEY and SVGEGT. Trimming shortened V by 7 bases and J by 1 base, and 11 bases separated the two germline ends. The CDR3 spells CASTPGESNQPQHF. CDR3 DNA (partial): TGTGCCAGCACCCCCGGGGAGAGCAATCAGCCC.

In the case of this clone: The read gets to within 3 residues of the CDR3 end, and the germline J gene fills in the rest. The rearrangement joins TRBV19 to TRBJ2-3, with D possibly matching TRBD1 (6 bases). V was clipped by 1 base and J by 4 bases, with 12 bases between them. CDR3 length equals 15 residues. In germline, CDR1 is LNHDA, CDR2 SQIVND (reference sequence). The DNA read from the CDR3 is TGTGCCAGTAGTATAGTTGAGGGGGACGCAGATACG. Its translation is CASSIVEGDADT. The entire CDR3 protein reads CASSIVEGDADTQYF.

CDR3 region: CASSASGQGGVYLLAHNQPQHF. Partial CDR3 DNA: TGTGCCAGCTCAGCCTCAGGACAGGGGGGAGTTTATTTATTAGCGCACAATCAGCCC. This sequence joins TRBV18 and TRBJ1-5, with 10 bases lining up with TRBD1. The observed sequence ends 3 residues before the CDR3 terminus, with the missing tail filled in from the germline J gene. CDR3 length: 22 amino acids. V gave up 5 bases and J gave up 3 bases; unmatched junction bases: 25. Germline lookup yields CDR1 KGHSH and CDR2 LQKENI.

The CDR3 protein is CSVDLQVNTEAFF. Incomplete CDR3 DNA: TGCAGCGTGGATCTACAGGTTAACACTGAA. The V and J genes are TRBV29-1 and TRBJ1-1; perhaps TRBD1 as D (5 bases). The DNA ends 3 residues before the CDR3 does, and the rest of the CDR3 is filled in from the germline J gene. The V gene's germline CDR1 is SQVTM and CDR2 ANQGSEA. V lost 6 bases and J 2 bases, leaving 13 bases between the germline ends. The CDR3 runs 13 residues.

Worth noting for this clone: The read terminates 3 residues ahead of where the CDR3 ends, so the germline J gene completes it. The rearrangement links TRBV6-2 or TRBV6-3 to TRBJ2-2, with D tentatively TRBD2 (6 bases). The CDR3 consists of 12 residues. The V gene's germline CDR1 is MNHEY and CDR2 SVGEGT. V lost 2 bases and J 10 bases, leaving 8 bases between the germline ends. The DNA read from the CDR3 is TGTGCCAGCAGTTACGGGGGGACGGAG. It translates to CASSYGGTE. The CDR3, in full, reads CASSYGGTELFF.

On this clone itself: The read halts 3 residues ahead of the CDR3 end, with the missing end drawn from the germline J gene. The chain carries TRBV7-6 and TRBJ1-1; D is unresolved. CDR3 length: 14 residues. Germline loops: CDR1 SGHVS, CDR2 FNYEAQ. Trimming removed 1 base from V and 2 bases from J, with 8 bases in between. This chain's CDR3 is CASSLGSGNTEAFF. The sequenced CDR3 bases are TGTGCCAGCAGCTTAGGGTCAGGAAACACTGAA.

Remarks on this clone: The read finishes 3 residues shy of the CDR3 end, and the germline J gene is used to complete it. The chain joins TRBV30 to TRBJ2-3; 8 bases fit TRBD1. Germline V lookup: CDR1 GTSNPN, CDR2 SVGIG (reference sequence). Trimming took 7 bases from V and 4 from J; bases not matched to a gene: 7. CDR3 length: 13 residues. The sequenced part of the CDR3 DNA is TGTGCCTCCAGGGGGCGCGGCGCAGATACG. Protein product: CASRGRGADT. The full CDR3 protein reads CASRGRGADTQYF.

Note on this clone: The read ends 3 residues before the CDR3 terminus; that terminus is restored from the germline J gene. The chain recombines TRBV20-1 with TRBJ1-1; the D is unclear. V was pared by 7 bases and J by 1 base, with 10 bases between. Germline V gene sequence: CDR1 DFQATT, CDR2 SNEGSKA (reference sequence). The CDR3 sequence is 12 residues long. The chain's CDR3 is CSGISGNTEAFF. Incomplete CDR3 DNA: TGCAGTGGTATCTCAGGGAACACTGAA.

About this clone: The sequenced fragment ends 3 residues before the CDR3 boundary, so the rest is inferred from the germline J gene. The chain has TRBV7-9 and TRBJ2-7; a weak D match, TRBD1 (6 bases). Between the trimmed V and J ends, which lost 5 bases and 2 bases, there was a span of 13 bases. There are 14 residues in the CDR3. Germline V gene lookup returns CDR1 SEHNR and CDR2 FQNEAQ (reference sequence). The chain's CDR3 is CASSHRVLTYEQYF. The part of the CDR3 DNA that was read is TGTGCCAGCAGCCACAGGGTATTGACCTACGAG.

As to this clone: The read terminates 3 residues before the CDR3 end, so the remaining end is supplied by the germline J gene. The chain has TRBV30 and TRBJ1-1; 8 positions agree with TRBD1. CDR3 length: 11 residues. Germline CDR1 GTSNPN, CDR2 SVGIG (reference sequence). CDR3 sequence reads: CAWTTDRAAFF. The sequenced CDR3 bases are TGTGCCTGGACAACGGACAGGGCA.